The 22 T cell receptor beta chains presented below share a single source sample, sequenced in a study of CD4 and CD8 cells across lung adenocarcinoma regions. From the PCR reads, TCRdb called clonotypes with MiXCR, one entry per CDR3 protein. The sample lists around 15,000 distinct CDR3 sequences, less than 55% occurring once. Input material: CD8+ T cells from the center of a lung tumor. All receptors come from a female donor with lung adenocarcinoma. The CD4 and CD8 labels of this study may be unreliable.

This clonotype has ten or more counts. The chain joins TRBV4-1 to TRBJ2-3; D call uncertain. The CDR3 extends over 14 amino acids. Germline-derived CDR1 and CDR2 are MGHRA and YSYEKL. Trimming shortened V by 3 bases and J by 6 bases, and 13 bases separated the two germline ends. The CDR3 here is CASSQSYSVDTQYF. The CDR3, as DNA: TGCGCCAGCAGCCAGAGCTACAGCGTGGATACGCAGTATTTT.

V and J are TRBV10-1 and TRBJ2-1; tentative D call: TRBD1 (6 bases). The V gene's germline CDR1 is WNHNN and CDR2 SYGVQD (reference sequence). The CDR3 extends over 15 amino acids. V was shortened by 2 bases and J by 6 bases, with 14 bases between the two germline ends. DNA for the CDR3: TGCGCCAGCAGTGAGCAAGGGGGTACTGGCAATGAGCAGTTCTTC. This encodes CASSEQGGTGNEQFF.

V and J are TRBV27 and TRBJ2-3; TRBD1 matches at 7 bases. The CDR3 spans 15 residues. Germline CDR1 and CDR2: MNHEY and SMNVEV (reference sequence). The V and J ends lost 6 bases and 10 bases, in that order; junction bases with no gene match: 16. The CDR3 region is CASSPEAVNTGAQYF. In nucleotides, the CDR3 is TGTGCCAGCAGCCCAGAGGCTGTGAACACAGGGGCGCAGTATTTT.

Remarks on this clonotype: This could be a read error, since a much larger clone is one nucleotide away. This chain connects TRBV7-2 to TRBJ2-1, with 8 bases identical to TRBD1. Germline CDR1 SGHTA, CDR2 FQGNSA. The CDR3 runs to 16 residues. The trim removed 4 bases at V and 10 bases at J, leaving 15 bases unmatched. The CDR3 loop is CASSSLGTGFISEQFF. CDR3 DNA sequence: TGTGCCAGCAGCTCATTAGGGACAGGCTTCATATCCGAGCAGTTCTTC. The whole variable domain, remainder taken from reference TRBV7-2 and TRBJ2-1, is GAGVSQSPSNKVTEKGKDVELRCDPISGHTALYWYRQSLGQGLEFLIYFQGNSAPDKSGLPSDRFSAERTGGSVSTLTIQRTQQEDSAVYLCASSSLGTGFISEQFFGPGTRLTVL.

The CDR3 DNA follows: TGTGGCGGGGGGTCCGGGGGCCGCGACCAAGAGACCCAGTACTTC. This sequence encodes CGGGSGGRDQETQYF. The V call is TRBV6-1, the J call TRBJ2-5; 8 positions match TRBD2. The length of the CDR3 is 15 residues. CDR1 MNHNS and CDR2 SASEGT come from the germline V gene.

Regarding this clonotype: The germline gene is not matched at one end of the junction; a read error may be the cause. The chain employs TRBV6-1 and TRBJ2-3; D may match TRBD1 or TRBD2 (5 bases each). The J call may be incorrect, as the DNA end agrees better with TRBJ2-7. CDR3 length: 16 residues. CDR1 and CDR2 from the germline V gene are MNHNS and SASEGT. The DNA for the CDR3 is TGTGCGAGCAGTGTCACGGGGCTGCCAGCCAAAAATACGCAGTACTTC. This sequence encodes CASSVTGLPAKNTQYF.

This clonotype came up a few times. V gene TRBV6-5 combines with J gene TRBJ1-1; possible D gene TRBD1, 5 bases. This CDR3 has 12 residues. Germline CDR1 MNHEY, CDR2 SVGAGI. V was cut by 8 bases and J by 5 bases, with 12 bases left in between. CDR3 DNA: TGTGCCAGCTCCCGGGGGTGGACTGAAGCTTTCTTT. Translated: CASSRGWTEAFF.

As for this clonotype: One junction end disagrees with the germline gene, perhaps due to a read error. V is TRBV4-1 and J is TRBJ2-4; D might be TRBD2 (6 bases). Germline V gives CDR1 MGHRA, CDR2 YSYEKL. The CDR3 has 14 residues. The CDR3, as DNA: TGCCGCAGCACGGAGCCGGGAGCCAAAAACATGCAGTACTTC. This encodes CRSTEPGAKNMQYF.

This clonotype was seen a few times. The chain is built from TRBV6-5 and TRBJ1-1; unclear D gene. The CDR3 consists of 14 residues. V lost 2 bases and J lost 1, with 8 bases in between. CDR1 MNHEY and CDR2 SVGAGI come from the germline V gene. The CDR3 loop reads CASSYTTPNTEAFF. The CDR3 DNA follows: TGTGCCAGCAGTTACACTACCCCGAACACTGAAGCTTTCTTT.

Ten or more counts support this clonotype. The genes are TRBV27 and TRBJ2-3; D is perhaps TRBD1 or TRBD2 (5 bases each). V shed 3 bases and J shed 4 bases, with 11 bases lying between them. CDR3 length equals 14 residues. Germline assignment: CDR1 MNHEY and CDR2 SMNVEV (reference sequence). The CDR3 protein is CASSLTGGPDTQYF. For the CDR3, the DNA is TGTGCCAGCAGTTTGACTGGGGGTCCAGATACGCAGTATTTT.

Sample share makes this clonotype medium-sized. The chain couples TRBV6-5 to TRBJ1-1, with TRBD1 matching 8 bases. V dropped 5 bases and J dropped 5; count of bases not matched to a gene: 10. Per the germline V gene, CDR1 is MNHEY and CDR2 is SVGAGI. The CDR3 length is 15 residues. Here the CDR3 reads CASSNPQGARTEAFF. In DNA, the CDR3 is TGTGCCAGCAGTAACCCGCAGGGGGCAAGGACTGAAGCTTTCTTT.

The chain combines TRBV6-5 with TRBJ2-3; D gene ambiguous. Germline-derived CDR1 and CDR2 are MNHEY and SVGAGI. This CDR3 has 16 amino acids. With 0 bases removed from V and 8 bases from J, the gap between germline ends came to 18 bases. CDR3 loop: CASSYSRPRAGPTQYF. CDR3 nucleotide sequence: TGTGCCAGCAGTTACTCTCGCCCTCGGGCCGGGCCTACGCAGTATTTT.

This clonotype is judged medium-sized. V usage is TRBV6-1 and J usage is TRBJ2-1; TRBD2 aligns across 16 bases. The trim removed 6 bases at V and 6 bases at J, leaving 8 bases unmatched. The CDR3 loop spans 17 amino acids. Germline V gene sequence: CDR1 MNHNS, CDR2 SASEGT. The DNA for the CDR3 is TGTGCCAGCAGCCCTGGGACTAGCGGGGGGGCCTTCAATGAGCAGTTCTTC. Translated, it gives CASSPGTSGGAFNEQFF.

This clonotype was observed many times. CDR3 bases: TGTGCCAGCAGCCAAGATACCGGGACAGATACGCAGTATTTT. Its translation: CASSQDTGTDTQYF. The genes are TRBV4-2 and TRBJ2-3, with no clear D. V lost 0 bases to trimming and J lost 3 bases, with 7 bases between them. Germline CDR1 LGHNA, CDR2 YNFKEQ. The CDR3 is 14 amino acids.

The CDR3 sequence: CASSPPYDNTEAFF. The DNA for the CDR3 is TGTGCCAGCTCACCTCCGTATGACAACACTGAAGCTTTCTTT. The V gene is TRBV18, the J gene TRBJ1-1, with D uncertain. The CDR3 is 14 residues long. Germline V lookup: CDR1 KGHSH, CDR2 LQKENI. V was trimmed by 3 bases and J by 2 bases, leaving 10 bases between them.

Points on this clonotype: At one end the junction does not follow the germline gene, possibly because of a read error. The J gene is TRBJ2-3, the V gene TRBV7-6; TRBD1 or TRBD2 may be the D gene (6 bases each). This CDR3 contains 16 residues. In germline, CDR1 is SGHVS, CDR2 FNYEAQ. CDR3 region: CASSPGWGAGPDTQYF. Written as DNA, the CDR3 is TGTGCCAGCAGCCCTGGGTGGGGGGCCGGCCCAGATACGCAGTATTTC. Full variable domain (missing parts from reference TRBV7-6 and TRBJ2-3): GAGVSQSPRYKVTKRGQDVALRCDPISGHVSLYWYRQALGQGPEFLTYFNYEAQQDKSGLPNDRFSAERPEGSISTLTIQRTEQRDSAMYRCASSPGWGAGPDTQYFGPGTRLTVL.

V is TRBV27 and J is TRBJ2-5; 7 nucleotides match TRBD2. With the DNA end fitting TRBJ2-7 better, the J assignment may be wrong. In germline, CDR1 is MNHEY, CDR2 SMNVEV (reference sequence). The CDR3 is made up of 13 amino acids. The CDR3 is CASTQRGGYEQYF. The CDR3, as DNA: TGTGCCAGCACTCAGCGGGGAGGCTACGAGCAGTACTTC.

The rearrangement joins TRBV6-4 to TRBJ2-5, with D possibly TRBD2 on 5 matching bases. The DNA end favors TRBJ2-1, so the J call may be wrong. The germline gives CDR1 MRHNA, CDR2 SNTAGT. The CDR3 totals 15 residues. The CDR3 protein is CASSEQPGGHNEQFF. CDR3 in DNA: TGTGCCAGCAGTGAGCAGCCCGGAGGCCACAATGAGCAGTTCTTC.

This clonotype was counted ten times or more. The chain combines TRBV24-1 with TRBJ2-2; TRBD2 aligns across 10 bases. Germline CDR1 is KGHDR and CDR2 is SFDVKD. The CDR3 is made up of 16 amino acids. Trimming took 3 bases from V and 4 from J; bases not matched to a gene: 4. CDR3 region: CATSDRAGGFTGELFF. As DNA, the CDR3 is TGTGCCACCAGTGATCGAGCGGGGGGGTTCACCGGGGAGCTGTTTTTT.

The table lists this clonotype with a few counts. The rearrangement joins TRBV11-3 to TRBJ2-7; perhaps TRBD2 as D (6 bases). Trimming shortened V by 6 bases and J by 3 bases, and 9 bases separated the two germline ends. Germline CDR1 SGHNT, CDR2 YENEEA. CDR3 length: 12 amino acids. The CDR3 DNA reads TGTGCCAGCAGTTTCGGGGGCTACGAGCAGTACTTC. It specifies CASSFGGYEQYF.

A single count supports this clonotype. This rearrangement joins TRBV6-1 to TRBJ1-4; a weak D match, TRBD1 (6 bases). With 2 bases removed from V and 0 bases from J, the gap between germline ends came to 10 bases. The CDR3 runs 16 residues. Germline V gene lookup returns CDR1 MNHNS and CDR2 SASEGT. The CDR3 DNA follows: TGTGCCAGCAGTGAAATGGACAGTTCAACTAATGAAAAACTGTTTTTT. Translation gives CASSEMDSSTNEKLFF.

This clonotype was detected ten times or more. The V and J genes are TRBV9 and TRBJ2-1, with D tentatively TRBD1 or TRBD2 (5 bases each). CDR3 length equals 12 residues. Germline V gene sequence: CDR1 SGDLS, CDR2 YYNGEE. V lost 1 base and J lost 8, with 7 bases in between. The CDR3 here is CASSVLGDEQFF. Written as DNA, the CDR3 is TGTGCCAGCAGCGTATTGGGGGATGAGCAGTTCTTC.